This T cell receptor (beta chain) was profiled in a study of OX40 agonist ivuxolimab in advanced cancers. Overall study context: One hepatocellular carcinoma and two cutaneous melanoma patients partially responded. Regarding the study as a whole: Averaging showed that CD8+ T cells had more expanded clones than CD4+ did. Normalized expansion of T-cell clones was also low for some nonresponders.

A remark on this clone: The target antigen is unknown.

Using immunoSEQ multiplex PCR, the repertoire was profiled, and TCRdb retains in-frame clones only, with some absent. The sample shows tens of thousands of clones, around four fifths of them seen only once. This TCR came from an adult with an advanced solid tumor such as melanoma, head and neck, liver or kidney cancer. The sample in question was CD4+ or CD8+ T cells sorted from blood, obtained in a trial of the OX40 agonist ivuxolimab.

The CDR3, as DNA: TGTGCCAGCAGCCATCGACAGGCCTCCTACGAGCAGTACTTC. As protein: CASSHRQASYEQYF. V usage is TRBV7-9 and J usage is TRBJ2-7, with D possibly TRBD1 on 6 matching bases. V lost 5 bases to trimming and J lost 0 bases, with 11 bases between them. Germline V gene data show CDR1 as SEHNR and CDR2 as FQNEAQ (reference sequence). CDR3 length: 14 amino acids.